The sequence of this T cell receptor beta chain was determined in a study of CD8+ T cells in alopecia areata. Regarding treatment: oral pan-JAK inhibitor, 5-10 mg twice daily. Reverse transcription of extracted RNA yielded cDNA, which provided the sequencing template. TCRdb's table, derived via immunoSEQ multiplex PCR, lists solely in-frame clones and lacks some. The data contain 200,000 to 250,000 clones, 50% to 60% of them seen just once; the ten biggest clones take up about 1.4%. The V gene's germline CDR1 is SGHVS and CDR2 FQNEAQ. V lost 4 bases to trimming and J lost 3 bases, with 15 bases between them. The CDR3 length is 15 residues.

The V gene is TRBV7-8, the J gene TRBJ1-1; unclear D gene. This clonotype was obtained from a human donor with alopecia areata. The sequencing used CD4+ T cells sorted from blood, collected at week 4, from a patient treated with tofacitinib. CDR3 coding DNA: TGTGCCAGCAGCTCCTCCCATTCGGTGGACACTGAAGCTTTCTTT. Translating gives CASSSSHSVDTEAFF. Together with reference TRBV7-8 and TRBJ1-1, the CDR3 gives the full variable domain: GAGVSQSPRYKVAKRGQDVALRCDPISGHVSLFWYQQALGQGPEFLTYFQNEAQLDKSGLPSDRFFAERPEGSVSTLKIQRTQQEDSAVYLCASSSSHSVDTEAFFGQGTRLTVV.